Below, one T cell receptor beta chain is given with its context. This clonotype appeared a few times. The antigen it recognizes is unknown. Base qualities were left out, and no much larger clone turns up one base away. V is clipped by 4 bases and J by 3 bases, and the sequence between their germline boundaries is 13 bases long. CDR1 and CDR2, per the germline V gene, are SQVTM and ANQGSEA. Measured from the cysteine to the phenylalanine, the CDR3 is 13 residues long. The DNA shown is the 39-base CDR3, in frame from base 1. A case-control design nested within a healthcare worker cohort in London, UK, was used, with weekly nasopharyngeal swab PCR tests and blood sampling performed. Healthcare workers were recruited between 23 and 31 March 2020, during the week of the UK lockdown, and were followed weekly for up to roughly 15 weeks. The receptor library was made with 5' RACE. Reads for this sample came from a NextSeq 500. The TCR library protocol attached unique molecular identifiers to individual cDNA molecules to correct for sequencing error and PCR bias. Both TCR alpha and beta chains were sequenced, and tight co-correlation was observed between alpha and beta sequence abundances in each sample. The source study handled its data this way. V gene, J gene and CDR3 annotation of TCR sequences was performed with Decombinator V4. Expanded TCRs were defined as changing significantly between any two time points under a Poisson model with p below 0.0001. Abundances of TCRs were expressed as counts per million after normalisation to the total number of TCRs sequenced in each sample. MAIT TCRs were defined by TRAV1-2 paired with TRAJ12, TRAJ20 or TRAJ33, and iNKT TCRs by TRAV10 paired with TRAJ18. A search of VDJdb, accessed on 1 November 2021, was run for TCRs annotated to CMV, EBV and SARS-CoV-2, with TCRs annotated for multiple antigens excluded. Using fastp at Q25 and MiXCR, TCRdb reprocessed the public reads and kept productive beta chains. One record per CDR3 amino acid sequence lists the most common genes and DNA. The V and J calls, along with clone size, are taken from TCRdb and not from the paper's own processing. The sample table records approximately 100,000 distinct CDR3 sequences; 11% of these occur just once. Around 5.1% of the sample belongs to the ten largest clones.

This record belongs to a study of early T cells in non-severe SARS-CoV-2 infection (dated by TCRdb to the early 2020s). For the study in its entirety: Because TCR sequencing was done on bulk RNA from unsorted whole blood, the alpha and beta chains could not be paired. Here is what the overall study found, with its caveats: VDJdb matching was skewed toward anti-spike CD8 responses, so virus-specific expansions were likely underestimated and private and CD4 specificities were missed.

The chain is encoded by TRBV29-1 joined to TRBJ2-7, with TRBD1 tentatively as D gene (5 bases match). This clonotype was obtained from an adult who was a healthcare worker with PCR-confirmed SARS-CoV-2 infection or an uninfected control (not recorded which). Material for sequencing was whole blood. CDR3 reads: CSVVTAKLYEQYF. In nucleotides, the sequence is TGCAGCGTTGTGACAGCCAAACTCTACGAGCAGTACTTC.